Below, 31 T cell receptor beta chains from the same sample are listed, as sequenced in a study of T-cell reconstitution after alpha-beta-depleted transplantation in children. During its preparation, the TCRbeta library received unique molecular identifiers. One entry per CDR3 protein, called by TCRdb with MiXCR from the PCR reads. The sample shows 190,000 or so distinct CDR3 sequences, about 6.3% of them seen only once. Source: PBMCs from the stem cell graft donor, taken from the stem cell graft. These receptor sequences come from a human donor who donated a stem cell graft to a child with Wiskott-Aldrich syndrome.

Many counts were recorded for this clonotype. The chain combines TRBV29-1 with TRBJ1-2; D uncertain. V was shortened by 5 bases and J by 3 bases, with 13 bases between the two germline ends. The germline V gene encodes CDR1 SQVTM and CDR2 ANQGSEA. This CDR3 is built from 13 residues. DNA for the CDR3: TGCAGCGTTCACCTTCTCGGAGACTATGGCTACACCTTC. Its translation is CSVHLLGDYGYTF.

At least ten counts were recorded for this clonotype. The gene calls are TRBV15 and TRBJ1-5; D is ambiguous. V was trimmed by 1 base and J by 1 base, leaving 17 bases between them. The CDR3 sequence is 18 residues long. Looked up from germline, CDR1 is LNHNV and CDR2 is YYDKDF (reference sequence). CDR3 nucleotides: TGTGCCACCAGCAGAGTTCCCAATCGGGTCACCAGCAATCAGCCCCAGCATTTT. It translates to CATSRVPNRVTSNQPQHF.

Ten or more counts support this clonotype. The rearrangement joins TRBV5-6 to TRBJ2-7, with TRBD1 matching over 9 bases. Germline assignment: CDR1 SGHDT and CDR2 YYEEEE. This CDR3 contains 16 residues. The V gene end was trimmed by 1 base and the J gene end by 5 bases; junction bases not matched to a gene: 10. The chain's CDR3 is CASSLPISGTGNEQYF. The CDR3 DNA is TGTGCCAGCAGCTTGCCCATTTCCGGGACAGGGAACGAGCAGTACTTC.

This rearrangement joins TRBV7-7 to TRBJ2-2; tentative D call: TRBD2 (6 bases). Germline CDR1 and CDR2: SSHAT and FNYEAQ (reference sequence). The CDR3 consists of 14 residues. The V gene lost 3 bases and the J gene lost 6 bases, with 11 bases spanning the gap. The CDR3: CASSLSGSAGELFF. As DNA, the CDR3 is TGTGCCAGCAGCTTGAGCGGGTCTGCCGGGGAGCTGTTTTTT.

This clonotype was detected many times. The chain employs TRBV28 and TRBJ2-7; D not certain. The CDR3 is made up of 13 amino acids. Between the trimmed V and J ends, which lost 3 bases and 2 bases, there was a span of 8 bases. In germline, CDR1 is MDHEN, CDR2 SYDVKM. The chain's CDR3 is CASSLDGPYEQYF. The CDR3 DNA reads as TGTGCCAGCAGTTTGGACGGCCCCTACGAGCAGTACTTC.

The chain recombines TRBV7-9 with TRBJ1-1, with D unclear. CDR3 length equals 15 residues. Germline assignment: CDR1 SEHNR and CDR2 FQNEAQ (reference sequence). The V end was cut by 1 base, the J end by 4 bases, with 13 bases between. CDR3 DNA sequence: TGTGCCAGCAGCTTAGGAAGGGAGAGGAGCACTGAAGCTTTCTTT. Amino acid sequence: CASSLGRERSTEAFF.

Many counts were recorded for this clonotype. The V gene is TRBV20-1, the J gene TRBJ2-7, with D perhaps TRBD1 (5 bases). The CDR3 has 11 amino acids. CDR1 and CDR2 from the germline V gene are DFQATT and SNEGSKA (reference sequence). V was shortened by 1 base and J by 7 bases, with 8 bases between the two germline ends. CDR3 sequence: CSARAGREQYF. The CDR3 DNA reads TGCAGTGCTAGAGCAGGGCGGGAGCAGTACTTC.

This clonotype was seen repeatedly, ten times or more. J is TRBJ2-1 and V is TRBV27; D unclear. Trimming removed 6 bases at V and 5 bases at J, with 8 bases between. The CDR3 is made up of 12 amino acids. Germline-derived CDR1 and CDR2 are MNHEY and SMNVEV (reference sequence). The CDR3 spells CASSPENNEQFF. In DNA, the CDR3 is TGTGCCAGCAGCCCCGAAAACAATGAGCAGTTCTTC.

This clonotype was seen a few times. The CDR3 is CASSLTAGGAYNEQFF. CDR3 in DNA: TGTGCCAGCAGCTTAACCGCGGGAGGGGCCTACAATGAGCAGTTCTTC. The chain has TRBV7-6 and TRBJ2-1; 9 positions agree with TRBD2. The CDR3 contains 16 residues. Per germline, CDR1 SGHVS and CDR2 FNYEAQ. V dropped 2 bases and J dropped 2; count of bases not matched to a gene: 4.

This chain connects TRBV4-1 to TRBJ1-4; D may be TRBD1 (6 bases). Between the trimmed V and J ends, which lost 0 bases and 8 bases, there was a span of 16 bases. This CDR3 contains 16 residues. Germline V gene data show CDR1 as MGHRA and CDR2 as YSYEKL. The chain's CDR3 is CASSQEGGGFREKLFF. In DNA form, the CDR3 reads TGCGCCAGCAGCCAAGAAGGGGGGGGCTTTCGAGAAAAACTGTTTTTT.

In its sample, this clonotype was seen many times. The CDR3 loop reads CASSLQGAFTGELFF. CDR3 coding DNA: TGTGCCAGCAGTTTACAAGGGGCCTTCACCGGGGAGCTGTTTTTT. The chain carries TRBV12-3 or TRBV12-4 and TRBJ2-2; perhaps TRBD1 as D (5 bases). Trimming pared 2 bases from V and 4 bases from J, leaving 11 bases between. This CDR3 is 15 amino acids long.

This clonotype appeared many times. This chain's CDR3 is CASSQGGNQPQHF. In DNA form, the CDR3 reads TGTGCCAGCAGCCAAGGGGGTAATCAGCCCCAGCATTTT. J is TRBJ1-5 and V is TRBV3-1; D gene uncertain. CDR3 length equals 13 residues. Trimming shortened V by 1 base and J by 4 bases, and 5 bases separated the two germline ends. Looked up from germline, CDR1 is LGHDT and CDR2 is YNNKEL (reference sequence).

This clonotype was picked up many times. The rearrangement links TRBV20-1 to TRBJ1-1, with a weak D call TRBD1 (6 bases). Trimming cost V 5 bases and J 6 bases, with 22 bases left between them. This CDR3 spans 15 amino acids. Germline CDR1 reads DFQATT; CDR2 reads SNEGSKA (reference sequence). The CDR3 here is CSAQAYRWGLPEAFF. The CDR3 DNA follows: TGCAGTGCTCAAGCCTACAGGTGGGGGCTACCTGAAGCTTTCTTT.

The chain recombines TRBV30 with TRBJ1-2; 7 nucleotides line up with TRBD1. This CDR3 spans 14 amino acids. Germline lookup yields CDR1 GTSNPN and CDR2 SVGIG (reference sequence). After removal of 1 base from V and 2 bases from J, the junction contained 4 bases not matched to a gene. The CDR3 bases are TGTGCCTGGAGTGGGTCGACAGGGAACTATGGCTACACCTTC. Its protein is CAWSGSTGNYGYTF.

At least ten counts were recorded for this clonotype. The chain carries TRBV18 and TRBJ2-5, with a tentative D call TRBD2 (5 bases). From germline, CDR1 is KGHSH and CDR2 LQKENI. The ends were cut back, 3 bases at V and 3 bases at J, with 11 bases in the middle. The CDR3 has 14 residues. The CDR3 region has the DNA TGTGCCAGCTCACCGCGCGCCGGGGAAGAGACCCAGTACTTC. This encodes CASSPRAGEETQYF.

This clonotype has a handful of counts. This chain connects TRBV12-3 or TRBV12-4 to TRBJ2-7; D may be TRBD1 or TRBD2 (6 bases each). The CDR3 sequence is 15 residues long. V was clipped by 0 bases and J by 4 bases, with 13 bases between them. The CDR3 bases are TGTGCCAGCAGTTTAGCGGGGGGCGCCGGGTACGAGCAGTACTTC. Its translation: CASSLAGGAGYEQYF.

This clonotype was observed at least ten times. CDR3 residues: CSAADRGGEKLFF. Written as DNA, the CDR3 is TGCAGTGCTGCAGACAGGGGTGGTGAAAAACTGTTTTTT. The chain joins TRBV20-1 to TRBJ1-4, with 8 positions matching TRBD1. V shed 5 bases and J 7 bases; nucleotides not matched to a gene: 6. The CDR3 has 13 amino acids. Germline CDR1 DFQATT, CDR2 SNEGSKA (reference sequence).

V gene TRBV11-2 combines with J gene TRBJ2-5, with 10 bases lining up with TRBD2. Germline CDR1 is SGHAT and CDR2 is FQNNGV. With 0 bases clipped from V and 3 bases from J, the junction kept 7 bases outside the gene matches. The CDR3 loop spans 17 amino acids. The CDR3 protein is CASSLDPQRGGKETQYF. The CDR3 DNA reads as TGTGCCAGCAGCTTAGATCCCCAGCGGGGGGGTAAAGAGACCCAGTACTTC.

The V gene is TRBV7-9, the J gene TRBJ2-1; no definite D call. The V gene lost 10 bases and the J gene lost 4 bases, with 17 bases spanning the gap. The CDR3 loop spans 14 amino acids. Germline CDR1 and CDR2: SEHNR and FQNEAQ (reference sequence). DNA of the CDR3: TGTGCCATCACCTCTAATCAACTTTACAATGAGCAGTTCTTC. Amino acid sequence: CAITSNQLYNEQFF. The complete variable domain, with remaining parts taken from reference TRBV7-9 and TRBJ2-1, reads DTGVSQNPRHKITKRGQNVTFRCDPISEHNRLYWYRQTLGQGPEFLTYFQNEAQLEKSRLLSDRFSAERPKGSFSTLEIQRTEQGDSAMYLCAITSNQLYNEQFFGPGTRLTVL.

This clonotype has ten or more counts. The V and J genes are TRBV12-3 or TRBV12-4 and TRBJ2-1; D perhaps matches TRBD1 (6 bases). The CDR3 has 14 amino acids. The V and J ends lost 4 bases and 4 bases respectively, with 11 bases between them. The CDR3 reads CASSWDISYNEQFF. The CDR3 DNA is TGTGCCAGCAGTTGGGACATAAGTTACAATGAGCAGTTCTTC.

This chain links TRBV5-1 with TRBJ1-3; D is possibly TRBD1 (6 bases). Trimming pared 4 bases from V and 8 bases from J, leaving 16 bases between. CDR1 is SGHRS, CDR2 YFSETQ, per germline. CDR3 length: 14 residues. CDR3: CASSLQGSGDTIYF. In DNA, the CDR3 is TGCGCCAGCAGCCTACAGGGATCGGGAGACACCATATATTTT.

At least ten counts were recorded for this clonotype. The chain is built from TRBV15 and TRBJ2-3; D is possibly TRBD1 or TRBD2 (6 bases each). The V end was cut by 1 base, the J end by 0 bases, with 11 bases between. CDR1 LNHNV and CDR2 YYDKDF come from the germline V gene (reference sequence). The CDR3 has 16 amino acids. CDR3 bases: TGTGCCACCAGCAGAGTGGGGGGCCGCAGCACAGATACGCAGTATTTT. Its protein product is CATSRVGGRSTDTQYF.

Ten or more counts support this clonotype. DNA of the CDR3: TGTGCCAGCAGCTTGGATGACTCCTCGCTGTACAATGAGCAGTTCTTC. Amino acids: CASSLDDSSLYNEQFF. J is TRBJ2-1 and V is TRBV5-6; D not certain. This CDR3 is 16 amino acids long. CDR1 is SGHDT and CDR2 is YYEEEE in the germline V gene. Trimming removed 0 bases from V and 4 bases from J, with 14 bases in between. Full variable domain (outside the CDR3, taken from reference TRBV5-6 and TRBJ2-1): DAGVTQSPTHLIKTRGQQVTLRCSPKSGHDTVSWYQQALGQGPQFIFQYYEEEERQRGNFPDRFSGHQFPNYSSELNVNALLLGDSALYLCASSLDDSSLYNEQFFGPGTRLTVL.

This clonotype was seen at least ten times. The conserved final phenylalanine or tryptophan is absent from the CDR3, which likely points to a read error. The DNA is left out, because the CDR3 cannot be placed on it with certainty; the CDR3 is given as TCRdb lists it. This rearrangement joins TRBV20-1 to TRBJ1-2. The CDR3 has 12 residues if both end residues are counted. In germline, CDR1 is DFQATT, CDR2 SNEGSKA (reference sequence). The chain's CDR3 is CSADLNGYGYTL.

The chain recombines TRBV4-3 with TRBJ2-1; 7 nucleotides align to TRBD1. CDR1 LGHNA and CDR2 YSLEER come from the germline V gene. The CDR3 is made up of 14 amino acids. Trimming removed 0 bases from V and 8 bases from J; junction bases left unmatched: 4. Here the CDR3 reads CASSQELGGDEQFF. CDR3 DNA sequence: TGCGCCAGCAGCCAAGAATTAGGGGGCGATGAGCAGTTCTTC.

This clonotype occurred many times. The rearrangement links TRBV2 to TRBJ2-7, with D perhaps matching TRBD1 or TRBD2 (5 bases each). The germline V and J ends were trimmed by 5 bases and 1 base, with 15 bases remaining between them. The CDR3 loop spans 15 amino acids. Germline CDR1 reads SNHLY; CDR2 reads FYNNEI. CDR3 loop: CASSLTAAMSYEQYF. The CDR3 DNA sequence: TGTGCCAGCAGTTTGACAGCGGCAATGTCCTACGAGCAGTACTTC.

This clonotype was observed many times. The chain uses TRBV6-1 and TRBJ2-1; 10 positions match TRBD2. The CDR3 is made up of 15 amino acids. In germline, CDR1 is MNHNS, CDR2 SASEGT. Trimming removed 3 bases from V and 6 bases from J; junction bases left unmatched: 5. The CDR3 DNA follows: TGTGCCAGCAGTGACACAGCGGGGGGGCTCAATGAGCAGTTCTTC. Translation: CASSDTAGGLNEQFF.

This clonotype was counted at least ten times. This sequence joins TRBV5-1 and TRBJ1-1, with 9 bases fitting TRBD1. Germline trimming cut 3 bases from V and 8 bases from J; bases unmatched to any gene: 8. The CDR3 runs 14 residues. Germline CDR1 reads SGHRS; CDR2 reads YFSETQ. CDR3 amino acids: CASSSLFGTGEAFF. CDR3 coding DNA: TGCGCCAGCAGCTCATTGTTCGGGACAGGGGAAGCTTTCTTT.

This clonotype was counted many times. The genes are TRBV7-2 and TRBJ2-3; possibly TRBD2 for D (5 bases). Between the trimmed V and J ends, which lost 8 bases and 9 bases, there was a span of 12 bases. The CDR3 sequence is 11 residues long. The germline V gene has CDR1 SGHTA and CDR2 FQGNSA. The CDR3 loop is CASSPGNTQYF. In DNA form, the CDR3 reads TGTGCCAGCTCTCCGGGGAACACGCAGTATTTT.

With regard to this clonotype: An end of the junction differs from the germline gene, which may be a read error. As DNA, the CDR3 is TGTGTCAGCAGAATAAAAGCCTCTAATTCACCCCTCCACTTT. This codes for CVSRIKASNSPLHF. This chain connects TRBV6-1 to TRBJ1-6, with unresolved D. The CDR3 is 14 amino acids. From germline, CDR1 is MNHNS and CDR2 SASEGT.

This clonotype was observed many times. This CDR3 reads CASSFGQRNQPQHF. The CDR3 nucleotides read TGTGCCAGCAGCTTTGGTCAGCGCAATCAGCCCCAGCATTTT. The chain is built from TRBV7-2 and TRBJ1-5; no clear D gene. The CDR3 is made up of 14 amino acids. Germline CDR1 SGHTA, CDR2 FQGNSA. Trimming shortened V by 3 bases and J by 2 bases, and 8 bases separated the two germline ends.